This T cell receptor beta chain comes out of a study of blood T cell repertoires in COVID-19 (dated by TCRdb to 2019 to 2021). Context from the whole study: Collaborator samples came from the United States, Italy and Spain and covered acute and convalescent phases of COVID-19. A freely available public database, intended as a resource for researchers studying the immune response to SARS-CoV-2, is where the repertoires were released. The sample metadata nearly always contained a de-identified subject ID, COVID-19 status, age in years and sex. The prospective study material was composed of cDNA or gDNA derived from T cells, B-cell-depleted T cells, or PBMCs. Samples were obtained from the ongoing ImmuneRACE study (first 160 participants) and from over a thousand subjects provided by 6 global collaborators. Where available, HLA class I and class II types were obtained from metadata supplied by the sample provider rather than from assay-based typing. Deeply sampled blood TCRbeta repertoires from subjects exposed to, actively infected with, or recovered from COVID-19 were included in the dataset.

Spanning cysteine to phenylalanine, the CDR3 consists of 13 amino acids. The CDR3 DNA has 39 bases and is translated from base 1. CDR1 and CDR2, per the germline V gene (reference sequence), are LNHDA and SQIVND. V drops 5 bases and J drops 8 bases, leaving 12 bases in between. As for this clone: The clone's antigen remains unknown. Base qualities were left out, and no much larger clone turns up one base away.

Whole blood was collected in K2EDTA tubes by collaborating institutions according to the institutions' own protocols. Collaborator samples were shipped for TCRbeta analysis as frozen whole blood, isolated PBMCs, or DNA extracted from either sample type. TCRbeta CDR3 regions were amplified from genomic DNA by means of the immunoSEQ Assay, a bias-controlled multiplex PCR. The study's processing was this. Within the assay, amplification of reference gene primers was used to estimate how many nucleated cells each sample contained. To quantify the absolute abundance of each unique TCRbeta CDR3 rearrangement, sequence reads were collapsed and filtered. For each sample, productive Simpson clonality was calculated as the square root of Simpson's diversity index over productive rearrangements. In its TCRdb copy, this immuneACCESS table keeps in-frame sequences only and misses some clones. Where compared with another copy, unresolved V genes explain less than half of these, and the others have no known cause. V and J calls and clone size are given by that table; D and trimming were obtained from the DNA. The sample data list more than 70,000 clones, and 87% of these were observed just once. 3% of the sample is in the top ten clones.

Findings and caveats that apply to the study as a whole: The amount of clinical and demographic metadata varied by source and participant and was provided uncurated.

This receptor was identified in a woman in her forties or fifties with active or convalescent COVID-19. The chain couples TRBV19 to TRBJ1-4, with a weak D call of TRBD1 (5 bases match). The material sequenced was peripheral blood. The CDR3 protein: CASSFRVREKLFF. The sequenced DNA is TGTGCCAGTAGTTTCAGGGTACGGGAAAAACTGTTTTTT.